The T cell receptor beta chain under discussion was sequenced for a study of blood T cell repertoires in COVID-19. For the study at large: COVID-19 samples from acute and convalescent phases originated in the United States, Italy and Spain. PBMCs, B-cell-depleted T cells, or T cells provided the cDNA or gDNA that made up the material.

Original methodology: How many nucleated cells were present was estimated from reference gene primer amplification. Generated by immunoSEQ multiplex PCR, the TCRdb table keeps only in-frame clones and is missing some. The DNA was the basis for D and trimming; V, J and clone size are from that table. The table includes roughly 100,000 clones, about 89% detected once. The CDR3 sequence is 16 residues long. The germline V gene has CDR1 MNHNS and CDR2 SASEGT. Trimming took 2 bases from V and 1 from J; bases not matched to a gene: 3. This chain joins TRBV6-1 and TRBJ1-5; 9 positions agree with TRBD1. The TCR sequence derives from a man aged 45-60 years with acute or convalescent COVID-19. Sequencing was carried out using peripheral blood. CDR3 sequence reads: CASSEYRGRSNQPQHF. The CDR3 nucleotides are TGTGCCAGCAGTGAATACAGGGGGCGCAGCAATCAGCCCCAGCATTTT.